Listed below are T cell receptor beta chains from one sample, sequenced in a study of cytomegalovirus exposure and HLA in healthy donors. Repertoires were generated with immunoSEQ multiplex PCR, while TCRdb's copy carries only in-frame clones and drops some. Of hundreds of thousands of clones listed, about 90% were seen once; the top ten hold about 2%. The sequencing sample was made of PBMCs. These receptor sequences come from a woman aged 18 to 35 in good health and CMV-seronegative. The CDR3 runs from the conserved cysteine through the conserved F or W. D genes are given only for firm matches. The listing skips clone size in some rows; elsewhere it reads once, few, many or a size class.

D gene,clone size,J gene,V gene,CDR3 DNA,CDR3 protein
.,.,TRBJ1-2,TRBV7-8,TGTGCCAGCAGCCCCCGAGGTTACGCAGGGACTAACTATGGCTACACCTTC,CASSPRGYAGTNYGYTF
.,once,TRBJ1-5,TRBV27,TGTGCCAGCAGTTTAGGCCGAGGGTCAAGCAATCAGCCCCAGCATTTT,CASSLGRGSSNQPQHF
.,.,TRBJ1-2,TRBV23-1,TGCGCCAGCAGTCAGTCTCCGAGCCCTACTAACTATGGCTACACCTTC,CASSQSPSPTNYGYTF
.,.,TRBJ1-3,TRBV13,TGTGCCAGCAGCCCTCGAATAGCCAACCCCTCTGGAAACACCATATATTTT,CASSPRIANPSGNTIYF
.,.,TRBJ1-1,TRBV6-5,TGTGCCAGCAGTCCACGGACACTTATGAACACTGAAGCTTTCTTT,CASSPRTLMNTEAFF
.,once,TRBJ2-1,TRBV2,TGTGCCAGCGTGGGGGGAGGTGAGCAGTTCTTC,CASVGGGEQFF
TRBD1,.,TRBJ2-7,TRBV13,TGTGCCAGCCAGACAGGGGGGGTGGTCGAGCAGTACTTC,CASQTGGVVEQYF
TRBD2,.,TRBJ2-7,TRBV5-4,TGTGCCAGCAGCTTGGCGGGGGGGCGGTACGAGCAGTACTTC,CASSLAGGRYEQYF
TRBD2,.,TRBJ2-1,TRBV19,TGTGCCACCGCGGGACTAGAGGATAAGGAGCAGTTCTTC,CATAGLEDKEQFF
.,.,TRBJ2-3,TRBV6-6,TGTGCCAGCACAATACTTGACACAGATACGCAGTATTTT,CASTILDTDTQYF
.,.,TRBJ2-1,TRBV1,TGCACCAGCTACTTTCGGACAGGGTGTATGTCTGGGGTATACAATGAGCAGTTCTTC,CTSYFRTGCMSGVYNEQFF
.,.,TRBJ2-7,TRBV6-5,TGTGCCAGCAGTTACGGCAGGTTATCCTACGAGCAGTACTTC,CASSYGRLSYEQYF
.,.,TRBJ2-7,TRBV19,TGTGCCAGTAGTACAGGACCCATCGGACTCGAGCAGTACTTC,CASSTGPIGLEQYF
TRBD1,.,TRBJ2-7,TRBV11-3,TGTGCCAGCAGCGCCGGCCAGGGGGCTGGCGACGAGCAGTACTTC,CASSAGQGAGDEQYF
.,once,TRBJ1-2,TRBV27,TGTGCCAGCAGTTTAGGAGGGGCGTTCTATGGCTACACCTTC,CASSLGGAFYGYTF
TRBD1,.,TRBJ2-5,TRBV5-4,TGTGCCAGCACTACAGGGGCTCTCCAGGAGACCCAGTACTTC,CASTTGALQETQYF
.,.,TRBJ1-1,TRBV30,TGTGCCTGGAGTAACTATAGGGGAACTGAAGCTTTCTTT,CAWSNYRGTEAFF
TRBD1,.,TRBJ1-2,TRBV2,TGTGCCAGCAGTGAAATAGGGACAGCCTATGGCTACACCTTC,CASSEIGTAYGYTF
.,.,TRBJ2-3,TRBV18,TGTGCCAGCTCACCCCCGGCCAGGGTTACATCCCCTAGCACAGATACGCAGTATTTT,CASSPPARVTSPSTDTQYF
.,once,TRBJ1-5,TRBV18,TGTGCCAGCTCACCGGGGGGGAATGAGGGATATAATCAGCCCCAGCATTTT,CASSPGGNEGYNQPQHF
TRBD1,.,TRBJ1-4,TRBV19,TGTGCCAGTAGTTTAGGACAGGACGACAATGAAAAACTGTTTTTT,CASSLGQDDNEKLFF
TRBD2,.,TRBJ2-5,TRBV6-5,TGTGCCAGCATGTGGTCGGGGGGGGCCGAAGAGACCCAGTACTTC,CASMWSGGAEETQYF
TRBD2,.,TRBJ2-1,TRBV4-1,TGCGCCAGCAGCCAAGTGTCACTAGCGGGGGCTAAGCAGTTCTTC,CASSQVSLAGAKQFF
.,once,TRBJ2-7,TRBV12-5,TGTGCTAGTGGTTTGGACGGGGATACACAGTACTTC,CASGLDGDTQYF
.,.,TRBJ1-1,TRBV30,TGTGCCTGGAGTGACAGAACTGAAGCTTTCTTT,CAWSDRTEAFF
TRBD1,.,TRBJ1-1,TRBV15,TGTGCCACCAGCAGAGAAGTGAAGGGGGCCGGGAACACTGAAGCTTTCTTT,CATSREVKGAGNTEAFF
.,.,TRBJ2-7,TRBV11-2,TGTGCCAGCAGCTTAGCACAAACGGGGCAGTACTTC,CASSLAQTGQYF
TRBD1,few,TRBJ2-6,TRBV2,TGTGCCAGCAGGGCCCCCCCCGGGACAGGGGAATCTGGGGCCAACGTCCTGACTTTC,CASRAPPGTGESGANVLTF
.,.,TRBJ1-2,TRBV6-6,TGTGCCAGCAGGCGGGAAGACACTCGGGGTGGCTACACCTTC,CASRREDTRGGYTF
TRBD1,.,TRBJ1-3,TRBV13,TGTGCCAGCAGCGCCCGACAGGGAAGCTCTGGAAACACCATATATTTT,CASSARQGSSGNTIYF
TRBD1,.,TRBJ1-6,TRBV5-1,TGCGCCAGCAGCTCCCGGGACAGGGGTTCACCCCTCCACTTT,CASSSRDRGSPLHF
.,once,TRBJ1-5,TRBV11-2,TGTGCCAGCAGCTTATCAGATAGCAATCAGCCCCAGCATTTT,CASSLSDSNQPQHF
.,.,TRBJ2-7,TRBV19,TGTGCCAGTAGTATCGGTGTAGGGGCCTACGAGCAGTACTTC,CASSIGVGAYEQYF
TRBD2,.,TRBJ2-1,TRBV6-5,TGTGCCAGCGAAACGGGGGGCTCCTACAATGAGCAGTTCTTC,CASETGGSYNEQFF
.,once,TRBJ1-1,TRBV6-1,TGTGCCAGCCGAAAGCCCCTGAACACTGAAGCTTTCTTT,CASRKPLNTEAFF
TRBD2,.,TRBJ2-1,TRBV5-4,TGTGCCAGCAGCTTGGGGCTAGCGGGGAGGAATGAGCAGTTCTTC,CASSLGLAGRNEQFF
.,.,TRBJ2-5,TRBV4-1,TGCGCCAGCAGCCACCTTCCAGGACAACAAGAGACCCAGTACTTC,CASSHLPGQQETQYF
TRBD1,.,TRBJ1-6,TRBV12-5,TGTGCTAGTGCTTATATCGCCGGGACAGGGACTTCACCCCTCCACTTT,CASAYIAGTGTSPLHF
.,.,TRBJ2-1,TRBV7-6,TGTGCCAGCAGCTTTCCCGGGAGCTCCTACAATGAGCAGTTCTTC,CASSFPGSSYNEQFF
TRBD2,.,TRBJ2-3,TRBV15,TGTGCCACCACCCCAACAACGAGCGGGGGAGTTGCAGATACGCAGTATTTT,CATTPTTSGGVADTQYF
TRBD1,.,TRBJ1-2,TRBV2,TGTGCCAGCAGCCCGGGACAGGGAAGCGGCTACACCTTC,CASSPGQGSGYTF
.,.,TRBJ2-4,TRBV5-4,TGTGCCAGCAGCCCTGGGGGGTTTGTCGCCAAAAACATTCAGTACTTC,CASSPGGFVAKNIQYF
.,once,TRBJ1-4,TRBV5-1,TGCGCCAGCAGCCCGGGGGTGGCAACTAATGAAAAACTGTTTTTT,CASSPGVATNEKLFF
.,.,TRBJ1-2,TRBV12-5,TGTGCTAGTTCGTTGGGGCAGAATGGCTATGGCTATACCTTC,CASSLGQNGYGYTF
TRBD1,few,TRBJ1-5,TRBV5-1,TGCGCCAGCAGCTTGTCAGGGGGTTCGGTCAATCAGCCCCAGCATTTT,CASSLSGGSVNQPQHF
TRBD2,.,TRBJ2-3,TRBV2,TGTGCCAGCAGTAGCTGGGGGACTAGCGGGGGGGCAGATACGCAGTATTTT,CASSSWGTSGGADTQYF
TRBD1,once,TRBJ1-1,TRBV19,TGTGCCAGTAGGGGGACAGGGGCGGCCACTGAAGCTTTCTTT,CASRGTGAATEAFF
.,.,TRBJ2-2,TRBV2,TGTGCCAGCAAGCCTCTAACCGGGGAGCTGTTTTTT,CASKPLTGELFF